This entry concerns a single T cell receptor beta chain. The antigen it binds to is not known. No much larger clone exists at a distance of one base, and base qualities are not known. The data belong to a study of PD-1 blockade in mismatch repair-deficient tumors (dated by TCRdb to the late 2010s). For the wider study: Between late 2013 and 2016, roughly 84 consecutive patients with some 11 mismatch repair-deficient cancer types, all previously treated and progressing, were enrolled in the trial. Tumor-associated T cell clones in the peripheral blood of patients responding to PD-1 blockade were tracked using deep sequencing of TCR CDR3 regions. Results and caveats for the whole study, not just this receptor: Clones residing in the tumor, which were often undetectable in blood before treatment, expanded quickly after pembrolizumab and then contracted, generally before radiologic responses.

Between the V and J ends, shortened by 5 bases and 3 bases respectively, the junction contains 8 bases. The cysteine opens and the phenylalanine closes a CDR3 of 12 amino acids. The entry retains the CDR3 DNA only, 36 bases that are in frame from base 1. According to the germline V gene (reference sequence), CDR1 reads MNHNY and CDR2 reads SVGAGI. The library relied on the immunoSEQ multiplex PCR assay. TCRdb's version of the immuneACCESS table is confined to in-frame rearrangements and falls short of the full clone set. An unresolved V gene accounts for under half of the shortfall where checked; the remainder is of unknown origin. For this sample the table gives about 51,000 clones, of which roughly 78% were detected only once. The ten largest clones add up to about 3.5% of the sample. For each enrolled patient, mismatch repair deficiency was established using either polymerase chain reaction or immunohistochemistry. TCR sequencing was performed for three patients who responded to pembrolizumab therapy. In the phase II trial, pembrolizumab PD-1 blockade was tested prospectively in advanced mismatch repair-deficient cancers, no matter which tissue of origin the cancers came from. Serial peripheral blood T cell samples were collected before and at multiple times after starting PD-1 blockade. Blood sampling times were reported as weeks after the first pembrolizumab dose.

Specimen: peripheral blood, collected 4 weeks after starting pembrolizumab. The source is an adult with mismatch repair-deficient cancer. This chain joins TRBV6-6 to TRBJ2-7; the D segment could be TRBD2, given 6 matching bases. Here is the DNA: TGTGCCAGCAGTCCTAGCGACTACGAGCAGTACTTC. This gives the protein CASSPSDYEQYF.